This TCR beta chain was captured by sequencing in a study of cytomegalovirus exposure and HLA in healthy donors. Study observations and caveats: The presence/absence work took it that sequencing depth was about the same across donors. TCR beta sequences reportedly predicted the HLA-A and HLA-B alleles of most subjects accurately.

About this clone itself: Its specificity is not known.

Vbeta (60) and Jbeta (13) primers were used in the PCR. Sequenced by immunoSEQ multiplex PCR; TCRdb stores in-frame clones only, minus some. In the table there are about 120,000 clones, around 77% of which are singletons. Germline CDR1 is LNHDA and CDR2 is SQIVND (reference sequence). V lost 4 bases, J lost 8 bases, and 6 bases stayed unmatched. CDR3 length equals 13 residues. The rearrangement joins TRBV19 to TRBJ1-2, with 8 positions matching TRBD1. What was sequenced was PBMCs. The receptor was isolated from a human donor in good health. CDR3 amino acids: CASSNQGAQGYTF. The CDR3 nucleotides read TGTGCCAGTAGTAATCAGGGGGCGCAAGGCTACACCTTC.